This entry lists 10 T cell receptor beta chains sequenced from one sample in a study of memory CD4+ T cells and cytomegalovirus serostatus. Profiled with immunoSEQ multiplex PCR; TCRdb holds only in-frame clones, not every one. The sample records some 57,000 clones, over 75% being singletons. Single viable CD3+CD4+CD8-CD45RO+ cells were sorted as the memory CD4+ T cells. Sequenced: memory CD4+ T cells from blood. These receptors were taken from an adult in good health and CMV-seronegative.

CDR3 coding DNA: TGTGCTAGTGGTTTGTTAGAGCGGACTCTGGGGGGCTACACCTTC. Its protein product is CASGLLERTLGGYTF. The chain combines TRBV12-5 with TRBJ1-2; D uncertain. The germline V and J ends were trimmed by 2 bases and 8 bases, with 18 bases remaining between them. Germline loops: CDR1 LGHNT, CDR2 FRNRAP. This CDR3 is built from 15 residues.

The chain is built from TRBV6-5 and TRBJ1-4; D gene uncertain. The CDR3 is 16 residues long. V was pared by 0 bases and J by 1 base, with 9 bases between. The germline CDR1 and CDR2 sequences are MNHEY and SVGAGI. This chain's CDR3 is CASSYSPGGTNEKLFF. Written as DNA, the CDR3 is TGTGCCAGCAGTTACTCGCCCGGAGGAACTAATGAAAAACTGTTTTTT.

The chain joins TRBV6-5 to TRBJ2-7; TRBD2 matches 9 bases. This CDR3 contains 14 residues. V lost 6 bases to trimming and J lost 0 bases; unmatched junction nucleotides: 3. Germline V CDR1 and CDR2: MNHEY, SVGAGI. This chain's CDR3 is CASRIAGASYEQYF. The CDR3 DNA reads TGTGCCAGCAGAATAGCGGGAGCCTCCTACGAGCAGTACTTC.

There are a few counts of this clone. The chain combines TRBV5-4 with TRBJ1-5, with D perhaps matching TRBD1 (6 bases). CDR3 size: 12 residues. V shed 1 base and J shed 14 bases, with 13 bases lying between them. Looked up from germline, CDR1 is SGHNT and CDR2 is YYREEE (reference sequence). The DNA for the CDR3 is TGTGCCAGCAGCTTGAGTCGACAGGCGGAGCATTTT. Protein product: CASSLSRQAEHF.

This sequence joins TRBV19 and TRBJ1-2; D possibly corresponds to TRBD1 (6 bases). The CDR3 is 12 amino acids. Germline CDR1 reads LNHDA; CDR2 reads SQIVND (reference sequence). The V end was cut by 6 bases, the J end by 8 bases, with 13 bases between. Written as DNA, the CDR3 is TGTGCCAGTAGGCAGGACAGTAAGGGCTACACCTTC. Encoded protein: CASRQDSKGYTF.

CDR3 amino acids: CASSLVEGLINEQFF. For the CDR3, the DNA is TGTGCCAGCAGCTTAGTCGAGGGGTTGATAAATGAGCAGTTCTTC. The chain carries TRBV7-9 and TRBJ2-1; D might be TRBD1 or TRBD2, each matching 5 bases. Germline V gene data show CDR1 as SEHNR and CDR2 as FQNEAQ (reference sequence). The CDR3 has 15 residues. Between the trimmed V and J ends, which lost 1 base and 7 bases, there was a span of 14 bases.

The chain is built from TRBV27 and TRBJ1-4, with unresolved D. From germline, CDR1 is MNHEY and CDR2 SMNVEV (reference sequence). CDR3 length: 14 amino acids. With 3 bases removed from V and 8 bases from J, the gap between germline ends came to 13 bases. CDR3 DNA: TGTGCCAGCAGTTTTTCCCGGGGAGGAGAAAAACTGTTTTTT. Translation gives CASSFSRGGEKLFF.

The CDR3 DNA reads as TGCGCCAGCAGCATCGTAGCGGGAGGGGTGGCAGATACGCAGTATTTT. This encodes CASSIVAGGVADTQYF. The chain employs TRBV5-1 and TRBJ2-3; TRBD2 aligns across 11 bases. Germline V gene sequence: CDR1 SGHRS, CDR2 YFSETQ. The V segment lost 4 bases and the J segment 4 bases; nucleotides outside the gene matches: 8. The CDR3 sequence is 16 residues long.

The genes are TRBV5-1 and TRBJ2-7, with TRBD1 matching over 8 bases. J was trimmed by 3 bases and V by 6 bases; bases with no gene match: 8. The CDR3 is 14 amino acids. The germline V gene has CDR1 SGHRS and CDR2 YFSETQ. The CDR3 loop reads CASKTGTGDYEQYF. CDR3 DNA sequence: TGCGCCAGCAAGACCGGGACAGGAGACTACGAGCAGTACTTC.

V gene TRBV29-1 combines with J gene TRBJ2-5; perhaps TRBD1 as D (5 bases). This CDR3 has 11 amino acids. Trimming cost V 7 bases and J 4 bases, with 10 bases left between them. CDR1 is SQVTM and CDR2 is ANQGSEA in the germline V gene. CDR3 sequence reads: CSDIQGETQYF. CDR3 DNA sequence: TGCAGCGATATCCAGGGAGAGACCCAGTACTTC.